These T cell receptor beta chains were read from a single sample in a study of cytomegalovirus exposure and HLA in healthy donors. Sequencing used immunoSEQ multiplex PCR; TCRdb keeps in-frame clones, though not all of them. The table records about 120,000 clones, approximately 72% of them present only once. The sequenced material came from PBMCs. These receptors were obtained from a man aged 55 to 69 in good health and CMV-seropositive. CDR3s leave out the opening cysteine and the closing phenylalanine or tryptophan. Each record gives: V gene, CDR3 protein.

>TRBV30
AWSGTGNQPQH
>TRBV7-9
SSSPTMRGWGDYGYT
>TRBV7-9
ASSPRLAGPDTQY
>TRBV19
ASSIRQGMTDTQY
>TRBV10-3
AISYREKDGYT
>TRBV14
ASSQRTAYGYT
>TRBV30
AWSRLGGRQPQH
>TRBV7-7
ASSPLGQGTEAF
>TRBV28
ASSRSNSNQPQH
>TRBV2
ARPPMDRVYGYT